Following are 27 T cell receptor beta chains from one sample sequenced in a study of blood T cell repertoires in COVID-19. Here immunoSEQ multiplex PCR was the method, and the copy in TCRdb shows in-frame clones only, minus some. This sample has fewer than 200,000 clones, with approximately 88% found just once. The specimen was PBMCs or T cells enriched from blood (not recorded which). These receptors all come from a woman between 18 and 30 years old who had recovered from COVID-19.

The CDR3 loop reads CASSPPGEWQGYTF. The CDR3 bases are TGTGCCAGCAGTCCCCCGGGGGAGTGGCAAGGCTACACCTTC. The chain combines TRBV28 with TRBJ1-2, with a possible D match to TRBD1 (5 bases). The CDR3 contains 14 residues. CDR1 and CDR2 (germline): MDHEN, SYDVKM. Trimming pared 5 bases from V and 8 bases from J, leaving 18 bases between.

The chain combines TRBV28 with TRBJ2-1; 10 bases are a match to TRBD2. V lost 1 base, J lost 4 bases, and 13 bases stayed unmatched. CDR1 is MDHEN, CDR2 SYDVKM, per germline. CDR3 length: 19 amino acids. The CDR3 region is CASSLLPSGGLEQYNEQFF. The CDR3 DNA reads as TGTGCCAGCAGTTTATTGCCTAGCGGGGGCCTCGAGCAATACAATGAGCAGTTCTTC.

The chain recombines TRBV4-3 with TRBJ2-4, with D possibly matching TRBD2 (5 bases). From germline, CDR1 is LGHNA and CDR2 YSLEER. The CDR3 is 16 residues long. V lost 0 bases and J 2 bases, leaving 11 bases between the germline ends. The CDR3: CASSQELPGSKNIQYF. The CDR3 DNA reads as TGCGCCAGCAGCCAAGAACTTCCGGGGTCCAAAAACATTCAGTACTTC.

The CDR3 DNA reads TGTGCCAGCTCACCAGGGGTGGTAGAATTTATACGGGGCGAGCAGTACTTC. Amino acid sequence: CASSPGVVEFIRGEQYF. The gene calls are TRBV18 and TRBJ2-7, with TRBD2 as a possible D gene (5 bases). Trimming pared 2 bases from V and 6 bases from J, leaving 23 bases between. Germline V lookup: CDR1 KGHSH, CDR2 LQKENI. There are 17 residues in the CDR3. The full variable domain, its missing parts supplied by reference TRBV18 and TRBJ2-7, is NAGVMQNPRHLVRRRGQEARLRCSPMKGHSHVYWYRQLPEEGLKFMVYLQKENIIDESGMPKERFSAEFPKEGPSILRIQQVVRGDSAAYFCASSPGVVEFIRGEQYFGPGTRLTVT.

Concerning this clone itself: One junction end disagrees with the germline gene, perhaps due to a read error. CDR3 in amino acids: CASSKLAGVTDTQYF. The CDR3 DNA is TGTGCTAGCAGCAAACTAGCGGGGGTCACAGATACGCAGTATTTT. This sequence joins TRBV7-7 and TRBJ2-3, with 11 bases fitting TRBD2. Germline CDR1 reads SSHAT; CDR2 reads FNYEAQ (reference sequence). The CDR3 covers 15 residues.

The J gene is TRBJ1-5, the V gene TRBV30; TRBD1 aligns across 9 bases. V dropped 3 bases and J dropped 5; count of bases not matched to a gene: 11. The germline V gene has CDR1 GTSNPN and CDR2 SVGIG (reference sequence). The CDR3 is 16 residues long. CDR3 sequence reads: CAWSGPGQGHYQPQHF. In DNA, the CDR3 is TGTGCCTGGAGCGGTCCGGGACAGGGACACTATCAGCCCCAGCATTTT.

V gene TRBV9 combines with J gene TRBJ2-2; 9 nucleotides agree with TRBD2. The CDR3 is 13 amino acids. Germline lookup yields CDR1 SGDLS and CDR2 YYNGEE. V trimming: 4 bases; J trimming: 7 bases; junction bases outside the gene matches: 2. The chain's CDR3 is CASSFSGGGELFF. The CDR3, as DNA: TGTGCCAGCAGCTTTAGCGGGGGCGGGGAGCTGTTTTTT.

This chain links TRBV19 with TRBJ2-7, with 8 bases matching TRBD1. CDR3 size: 13 residues. J lost 4 bases, V lost 4 bases, and 3 bases had no gene match. Germline loops: CDR1 LNHDA, CDR2 SQIVND (reference sequence). In nucleotides, the CDR3 is TGTGCCAGTAGTACCGGACAGGGATACGAGCAGTACTTC. Translated, it gives CASSTGQGYEQYF.

The chain joins TRBV10-1 to TRBJ2-3, with 8 bases matching TRBD2. Germline values: CDR1 WNHNN, CDR2 SYGVQD (reference sequence). This CDR3 has 17 amino acids. V trimming: 4 bases; J trimming: 4 bases; junction bases outside the gene matches: 13. The CDR3 DNA sequence: TGCGCCAGCAGTGGATCCGCCGGGAGGGCCGCGGCAGATACGCAGTATTTT. This gives the protein CASSGSAGRAAADTQYF.

J is TRBJ1-2 and V is TRBV19; possible D gene TRBD1, 6 bases. Germline CDR1 LNHDA, CDR2 SQIVND (reference sequence). The CDR3 loop spans 16 amino acids. With 5 bases removed from V and 4 bases from J, the gap between germline ends came to 20 bases. CDR3 amino acids: CASSGGPAWPPYGYTF. The CDR3 region has the DNA TGTGCCAGTAGTGGGGGCCCCGCTTGGCCACCCTATGGCTACACCTTC. The full variable domain, its missing parts supplied by reference TRBV19 and TRBJ1-2, is DGGITQSPKYLFRKEGQNVTLSCEQNLNHDAMYWYRQDPGQGLRLIYYSQIVNDFQKGDIAEGYSVSREKKESFPLTVTSAQKNPTAFYLCASSGGPAWPPYGYTFGSGTRLTVV.

The chain couples TRBV19 to TRBJ2-3, with TRBD1 matching 9 bases. Germline CDR1 LNHDA, CDR2 SQIVND (reference sequence). After removal of 6 bases from V and 3 bases from J, the junction contained 13 bases not matched to a gene. The CDR3 consists of 17 residues. The CDR3 sequence: CASSNWGQGVWTDTQYF. The CDR3 nucleotides read TGTGCCAGTAGCAACTGGGGACAGGGAGTATGGACAGATACGCAGTATTTT.

The chain recombines TRBV3-1 (or the pseudogene TRBV3-2) with TRBJ2-2; TRBD2 matches 8 bases. Germline assignment: CDR1 LGHDT and CDR2 YNNKEL (reference sequence). Losses at the gene ends were 1 base for V and 5 bases for J; bases not matched to a gene: 12. CDR3 size: 18 residues. Written as DNA, the CDR3 is TGTGCCAGCAGCCAAGTTATGATTGTAGCGGGGAAGACCGGGGAGCTGTTTTTT. It yields the protein CASSQVMIVAGKTGELFF.

The rearrangement uses TRBV2 and TRBJ1-4; 7 bases match TRBD1. After removal of 10 bases from V and 0 bases from J, the junction contained 8 bases not matched to a gene. CDR3 size: 15 residues. Germline CDR1 and CDR2: SNHLY and FYNNEI. The CDR3 spells CATTLDRATNEKLFF. CDR3 DNA: TGTGCCACGACTCTTGACAGGGCAACTAATGAAAAACTGTTTTTT.

The chain carries TRBV20-1 and TRBJ1-2; 7 bases fit TRBD1. Germline values: CDR1 DFQATT, CDR2 SNEGSKA (reference sequence). The CDR3 is made up of 9 amino acids. The CDR3 sequence: CRTDSGQTF. As DNA, the CDR3 is TGCAGAACAGACTCGGGACAGACCTTC.

The chain uses TRBV19 and TRBJ1-2, with D possibly being TRBD1 (6 bases). Between the trimmed V and J ends, which lost 5 bases and 3 bases, there was a span of 13 bases. The CDR3 has 14 amino acids. Germline loops: CDR1 LNHDA, CDR2 SQIVND (reference sequence). CDR3 DNA: TGTGCCAGTAGTTTCACAGGGCCTGACTATGGCTACACCTTC. Translation gives CASSFTGPDYGYTF. Full variable domain (rest looked up from reference TRBV19 and TRBJ1-2): DGGITQSPKYLFRKEGQNVTLSCEQNLNHDAMYWYRQDPGQGLRLIYYSQIVNDFQKGDIAEGYSVSREKKESFPLTVTSAQKNPTAFYLCASSFTGPDYGYTFGSGTRLTVV.

The chain has TRBV6-5 and TRBJ2-1, with D possibly being TRBD2 (6 bases). CDR1 is MNHEY and CDR2 is SVGAGI in the germline V gene. The V end was cut by 7 bases, the J end by 4 bases, with 17 bases between. This CDR3 has 15 amino acids. In DNA form, the CDR3 reads TGTGCCAGCACCGGGACTCCGCTACTGTACAATGAGCAGTTCTTC. This translates into CASTGTPLLYNEQFF.

This clone is a singleton in its sample. The chain couples TRBV7-2 to TRBJ2-3, with D possibly matching TRBD1 (6 bases). Trimming left V 5 bases short and J 3 bases short, with 9 bases between. The CDR3 consists of 13 residues. CDR1 is SGHTA, CDR2 FQGNSA, per germline. The CDR3 bases are TGTGCCAGCAGCGCCGGGACAACAGATACGCAGTATTTT. This gives the protein CASSAGTTDTQYF.

This clone was seen just once. The V and J genes are TRBV28 and TRBJ2-7; 7 bases are shared with TRBD1. The length of the CDR3 is 13 residues. V was clipped by 5 bases and J by 5 bases; unmatched bases: 6. The germline V gene encodes CDR1 MDHEN and CDR2 SYDVKM. The CDR3 sequence: CASSGTVSDEQYF. In DNA, the CDR3 is TGTGCCAGCAGTGGGACAGTCTCAGACGAGCAGTACTTC.

The rearrangement links TRBV28 to TRBJ2-7; TRBD1 matches at 11 bases. The V segment lost 10 bases and the J segment 2 bases; nucleotides outside the gene matches: 7. Germline V gene lookup returns CDR1 MDHEN and CDR2 SYDVKM. This CDR3 contains 14 residues. The CDR3 here is CATLGQGGPYEQYF. The CDR3 DNA reads TGTGCCACCCTGGGACAGGGGGGTCCCTACGAGCAGTACTTC.

The sample holds a few counts of this clone. The chain recombines TRBV10-1 with TRBJ1-1; 7 nucleotides agree with TRBD1. The germline gives CDR1 WNHNN, CDR2 SYGVQD (reference sequence). The CDR3 spans 14 residues. V lost 8 bases, J lost 11 bases, and 17 bases stayed unmatched. CDR3 sequence reads: CASGDSWTGTAAFF. The CDR3 bases are TGCGCCAGCGGCGATTCGTGGACCGGGACAGCCGCTTTCTTT.

The chain carries TRBV18 and TRBJ1-5; D not resolved. This CDR3 spans 14 amino acids. Trimming took off 5 bases at V and 0 bases at J, with 8 bases between the two ends. Germline CDR1 is KGHSH and CDR2 is LQKENI. The CDR3 DNA reads as TGTGCCAGCTCAGGAGGGCCTAGCAATCAGCCCCAGCATTTT. This codes for CASSGGPSNQPQHF.

The chain combines TRBV7-9 with TRBJ2-7; D is ambiguous. Germline V CDR1 and CDR2: SEHNR, FQNEAQ (reference sequence). The CDR3 covers 12 residues. With 1 base removed from V and 9 bases from J, the gap between germline ends came to 10 bases. The CDR3 bases are TGTGCCAGCAGCTTAGAGGAACCGGGGCAGTACTTC. Its translation is CASSLEEPGQYF.

V usage is TRBV7-9 and J usage is TRBJ2-7, with TRBD2 identical over 13 bases. Germline loops: CDR1 SEHNR, CDR2 FQNEAQ (reference sequence). With V trimmed by 1 base and J by 3 bases, 9 bases remained unmatched. The CDR3 loop spans 18 amino acids. DNA of the CDR3: TGTGCCAGCAGCTTAGTCCAAGGGACTAGCGGGGTACTCTACGAGCAGTACTTC. Translating it yields CASSLVQGTSGVLYEQYF.

The chain has TRBV5-1 and TRBJ2-5, with D possibly being TRBD2 (6 bases). Germline CDR1 and CDR2: SGHRS and YFSETQ. V lost 0 bases and J 5 bases, leaving 17 bases between the germline ends. CDR3 length: 16 residues. The CDR3 region has the DNA TGCGCCAGCAGCTTGGCCGGGAGACGACAGCGCGAGACCCAGTACTTC. Translating it yields CASSLAGRRQRETQYF.

The chain is built from TRBV10-1 and TRBJ1-1; tentative D call: TRBD1 (5 bases). CDR3 length: 15 amino acids. The germline V and J ends were trimmed by 4 bases and 9 bases, with 21 bases remaining between them. Germline values: CDR1 WNHNN, CDR2 SYGVQD (reference sequence). In nucleotides, the CDR3 is TGCGCCAGCAGTGGGGGCAGCTCAGGTTCTGAACAAGCTTTCTTT. This translates into CASSGGSSGSEQAFF.

Only a few counts were recorded for this clone. The chain links TRBV2 to TRBJ1-2, with 7 bases lining up with TRBD1. This CDR3 has 16 residues. The V and J ends lost 6 bases and 2 bases, in that order; junction bases with no gene match: 12. CDR1 is SNHLY and CDR2 is FYNNEI in the germline V gene. CDR3 in amino acids: CASSETNRDSNYGYTF. The CDR3 DNA is TGTGCCAGCAGCGAAACAAACCGGGACAGCAACTATGGCTACACCTTC.

The V and J genes are TRBV7-2 and TRBJ2-7, with 7 bases lining up with TRBD1. The CDR3 runs 14 residues. Germline loops: CDR1 SGHTA, CDR2 FQGNSA. After removal of 5 bases from V and 5 bases from J, the junction contained 9 bases not matched to a gene. CDR3 residues: CASSTTGAIHEQYF. The CDR3, as DNA: TGTGCCAGCAGCACCACAGGGGCGATCCACGAGCAGTACTTC.